This T cell receptor beta chain was identified in a study of cytomegalovirus exposure and HLA in healthy donors. Study summary: A prior study identified just under 120 million unique TCR beta sequences from around 180 million T cells.

Study outcomes and limitations: Sequencing probably produced one cluster of sequence variants that were highly shared. The only immune exposure information that was available was CMV serostatus. Most TCR sequences were uncommon, yet certain public TCRs appeared in many donors.

A multiplex PCR was run with 60 Vbeta primers and 13 Jbeta primers. TCRdb keeps only in-frame clones here, not all; method: immunoSEQ multiplex PCR. This sample has about 120,000 clones; just under 75% occur once, and the top ten carry just over 2%. Germline CDR1 is MNHEY and CDR2 is SVGAGI. The CDR3 runs 13 residues. The V gene end was trimmed by 10 bases and the J gene end by 9 bases; junction bases not matched to a gene: 11. This clone was observed a handful of times. What it recognizes is unknown. V is TRBV6-5 and J is TRBJ2-1, with 8 bases lining up with TRBD2. The clonotype comes from a human donor in good health. Sequencing was carried out using PBMCs. The CDR3: CATGRGGYGEQFF. CDR3 nucleotide sequence: TGTGCCACGGGCCGGGGGGGGTACGGTGAGCAGTTCTTC.